The rows below give T cell receptor beta chains drawn from one sample of a study of OX40 agonist ivuxolimab in advanced cancers. Profiling relied on immunoSEQ multiplex PCR, and the TCRdb table lists in-frame clones only, not all of them. The top ten clones hold around 0.8% of a sample with about 64,000 clones, approximately 90% of them seen once. This specimen was CD4+ or CD8+ T cells sorted from blood, taken in a trial of the OX40 agonist ivuxolimab. These TCRs come from an adult with an advanced solid tumor such as melanoma, head and neck, liver or kidney cancer. CDR3s include the opening cysteine and the closing phenylalanine or tryptophan. Fields, in order: clone size, V gene, D gene, J gene, CDR3 protein, CDR3 DNA. D genes are given only for firm matches. Expanded clones get a size class; other rows say once, few or many, or leave the size out.

>-|TRBV19|TRBD1|TRBJ1-5
CATETGKRQPQHF
TGTGCCACCGAGACAGGGAAACGGCAGCCCCAGCATTTT
>-|TRBV28|TRBD1|TRBJ1-2
CASSPGGGTGTYGYTF
TGTGCCAGCAGCCCTGGGGGCGGGACAGGGACCTATGGCTACACCTTC
>few|TRBV4-1|-|TRBJ1-1
CASSQDSGQGEAFF
TGCGCCAGCAGCCAAGATTCCGGGCAGGGAGAAGCTTTCTTT
>-|TRBV9|TRBD2|TRBJ2-3
CASSVTVGRGISDTQYF
TGTGCCAGCAGCGTAACCGTCGGGCGGGGGATCTCAGATACGCAGTATTTT
>-|TRBV30|-|TRBJ1-2
CAWNGGSYGYTF
TGTGCCTGGAACGGGGGTAGCTATGGCTACACCTTC
>-|TRBV30|TRBD1|TRBJ1-2
CAWRQTGGSDGYTF
TGTGCCTGGAGACAAACAGGGGGCTCCGATGGCTACACCTTC
>once|TRBV14|-|TRBJ1-1
CASSQGGWSTEAFF
TGTGCCAGCAGCCAAGGGGGCTGGAGCACTGAAGCTTTCTTT
>-|TRBV5-4|-|TRBJ1-2
CASSSQTATYGYTF
TGTGCCAGCAGCTCCCAGACAGCAACCTATGGCTACACCTTC
>-|TRBV11-2|-|TRBJ2-1
CASSLGGGRHEQFF
TGTGCCAGCAGCTTAGGGGGGGGCAGACATGAGCAGTTCTTC
>once|TRBV5-1|TRBD1|TRBJ2-5
CASGEGQGRETQYF
TGCGCCAGCGGAGAGGGACAGGGGCGAGAGACCCAGTACTTC
>-|TRBV7-2|TRBD1|TRBJ2-7
CASSPRAGGGYEQYF
TGTGCCAGCAGCCCAAGGGCAGGGGGCGGCTACGAGCAGTACTTC
>-|TRBV13|-|TRBJ2-1
CASSLGKYNEQFF
TGTGCCAGCAGCTTGGGGAAGTACAATGAGCAGTTCTTC
>-|TRBV7-3|-|TRBJ2-1
CASSTVGDNEQFF
TGTGCCAGCAGTACGGTAGGAGACAATGAGCAGTTCTTC
>-|TRBV28|-|TRBJ1-4
CASSPNDVVPREKLFF
TGTGCCAGCAGTCCCAATGACGTAGTCCCTAGGGAAAAACTGTTTTTT
>-|TRBV6-5|-|TRBJ1-2
CASSPRLGFSGYTF
TGTGCCAGCAGTCCCCGTCTCGGTTTCAGTGGCTACACCTTC
>-|TRBV7-2|-|TRBJ1-3
CASSLWGHGAGGNTIYF
TGTGCCAGCAGCTTATGGGGGCACGGGGCTGGCGGAAACACCATATATTTT
>-|TRBV2|TRBD2|TRBJ2-4
CASSEARLAGGIAKNIQYF
TGTGCCAGCAGTGAAGCGCGGCTAGCGGGGGGGATAGCCAAAAACATTCAGTACTTC
>-|TRBV7-6|-|TRBJ2-3
CASSLETGGGTDTQYF
TGTGCCAGCAGCTTAGAAACGGGGGGCGGGACAGATACGCAGTATTTT
>once|TRBV6-1|-|TRBJ2-5
CASSAGRREETQYF
TGTGCCAGCAGTGCCGGACGCCGAGAAGAGACCCAGTACTTC
>-|TRBV28|TRBD1|TRBJ1-4
CASSSSIGQGYEKLFF
TGTGCCAGCAGTTCGAGTATTGGACAGGGGTATGAAAAACTGTTTTTT
>-|TRBV15|TRBD1|TRBJ1-4
CATSRDAGQGREKLFF
TGTGCCACCAGCAGAGATGCAGGACAGGGACGTGAAAAACTGTTTTTT
>-|TRBV7-3|TRBD1|TRBJ1-1
CASSENRGHAFF
TGTGCCAGCAGCGAAAACAGGGGGCACGCTTTCTTT
>once|TRBV9|-|TRBJ2-3
CASSVGWRVGTDTQYF
TGTGCCAGCAGCGTTGGGTGGAGGGTGGGAACAGATACGCAGTATTTT
>-|TRBV10-1|-|TRBJ2-2
CASSQGSMGTGELFF
TGCGCCAGCAGCCAGGGGAGTATGGGCACCGGGGAGCTGTTTTTT
>-|TRBV25-1|TRBD2|TRBJ2-1
CASSPTGGSPSYNEQFF
TGTGCCAGCAGCCCGACGGGCGGGAGCCCTTCCTACAATGAGCAGTTCTTC
>-|TRBV5-1|TRBD1|TRBJ1-1
CASSRTGGTEAFF
TGCGCCAGCAGCCGGACAGGGGGCACTGAAGCTTTCTTT
>few|TRBV6-1|-|TRBJ1-3
CASGQGDTIYF
TGTGCCAGCGGCCAGGGTGACACCATATATTTT
>-|TRBV7-3|-|TRBJ2-1
CASSARGGTLGTPGEQFF
TGTGCCAGCAGCGCCAGAGGGGGGACGTTGGGGACACCTGGTGAGCAGTTCTTC
>-|TRBV18|TRBD1|TRBJ2-1
CASSPGQMRNEQFF
TGTGCCAGCTCACCGGGACAGATGAGGAATGAGCAGTTCTTC
>-|TRBV6-5|-|TRBJ1-2
CASSTSTENYGYTF
TGTGCCAGCAGTACCTCGACAGAAAACTATGGCTACACCTTC
>-|TRBV18|-|TRBJ1-2
CASSQGLSGYGYTF
TGTGCCAGCTCACAGGGGTTGAGTGGCTATGGCTACACCTTC
>-|TRBV28|-|TRBJ1-1
CASSMNTEAFF
TGTGCCAGCAGCATGAACACTGAAGCTTTCTTT
>-|TRBV6-5|TRBD2|TRBJ2-3
CASGVISGSSDTQYF
TGTGCCAGCGGGGTCATAAGCGGGAGTTCAGATACGCAGTATTTT
>-|TRBV7-9|-|TRBJ2-5
CASSPPDNQETQYF
TGTGCCAGCAGCCCGCCCGACAACCAAGAGACCCAGTACTTC
>-|TRBV7-9|-|TRBJ2-3
CASSPALFGPTDTQYF
TGTGCCAGCAGCCCAGCCTTATTTGGTCCCACAGATACGCAGTATTTT
>-|TRBV5-6|-|TRBJ2-3
CASSLGPGGTSTDTQYF
TGTGCCAGCAGCTTGGGCCCCGGTGGAACTAGCACAGATACGCAGTATTTT
>few|TRBV6-4|-|TRBJ2-7
CASSVRDYEQYF
TGTGCCAGCAGTGTCAGGGACTACGAGCAGTACTTC
>once|TRBV2|-|TRBJ2-7
CASVADGYEQYF
TGTGCCAGCGTGGCAGACGGCTACGAGCAGTACTTC
>once|TRBV7-6|-|TRBJ2-7
CASSLFGVQASYEQYF
TGTGCCAGCAGCCTCTTTGGCGTTCAAGCCTCCTACGAGCAGTACTTC
>-|TRBV14|-|TRBJ1-2
CASSQAQGDYGYTF
TGTGCCAGCAGCCAAGCACAGGGAGACTATGGCTACACCTTC
>-|TRBV7-2|-|TRBJ2-1
CASSPGGGGRNNEQFF
TGTGCCAGCAGCCCTGGCGGAGGGGGCAGGAACAATGAGCAGTTCTTC
>-|TRBV5-1|-|TRBJ2-2
CASSIRTVTGELFF
TGCGCCAGCAGCATTCGGACAGTCACCGGGGAGCTGTTTTTT
>-|TRBV28|-|TRBJ2-7
CASSARSDSYEQYF
TGTGCCAGCAGTGCCCGCTCCGACTCCTACGAGCAGTACTTC